These T cell receptor beta chains were read from a single sample in a study of blood T cell repertoires in COVID-19. Method: immunoSEQ multiplex PCR; TCRdb's copy keeps in-frame clones and lacks some. The sample holds about 270,000 clones, approximately 89% seen once. Sequenced: peripheral blood. Receptors originate from a man between 35 and 55 years old with active or convalescent COVID-19. The CDR3 runs from the conserved cysteine through the conserved F or W. Fields, in order: clone size, D gene, J gene, V gene, CDR3 protein, CDR3 DNA. A D gene is named only where the DNA matches it firmly. Size tells how often a clone was seen (once, few, many) or the class of an expanded clone, and some rows leave it out.

>NA|TRBD1|TRBJ1-3|TRBV7-9
CASSLDRVTGNTIYF
TGTGCCAGCAGCCTGGACAGGGTTACTGGAAACACCATATATTTT
>NA|NA|TRBJ2-5|TRBV15
CATSRAQETQYF
TGTGCCACCAGCAGAGCCCAGGAGACCCAGTACTTC
>NA|NA|TRBJ2-3|TRBV19
CASSPALRSTDTQYF
TGTGCCAGTAGTCCCGCTCTGAGAAGCACAGATACGCAGTATTTT
>NA|NA|TRBJ2-7|TRBV5-1
CASGPHSGHEQYF
TGCGCCAGCGGGCCGCACTCCGGCCACGAGCAGTACTTC
>NA|TRBD1|TRBJ1-5|TRBV5-1
CASSLTGQGHQPQHF
TGCGCCAGCAGCTTGACCGGACAGGGCCATCAGCCCCAGCATTTT
>NA|NA|TRBJ1-5|TRBV3-1/TRBV3-2
CASSQASGNQPQHF
TGTGCCAGCAGCCAAGCCAGTGGCAATCAGCCCCAGCATTTT
>once|NA|TRBJ2-3|TRBV9
CASSDGEITDTQYF
TGTGCCAGCAGCGACGGGGAGATCACAGATACGCAGTATTTT
>NA|NA|TRBJ2-3|TRBV21-1
CASSKNRVTSEGADTQYF
TGTGCCAGCAGCAAAAACAGGGTAACTAGCGAGGGGGCAGATACGCAGTATTTT
>NA|TRBD1|TRBJ1-2|TRBV6-6
CASRPDRDGYTF
TGTGCCAGCAGACCCGACAGGGATGGCTACACCTTC
>NA|NA|TRBJ1-1|TRBV19
CASSILGSAEAFF
TGTGCCAGTAGTATTCTGGGGAGCGCTGAAGCTTTCTTT
>NA|NA|TRBJ2-7|TRBV5-1
CASMAADSYEQYF
TGCGCCAGCATGGCCGCAGACAGTTACGAGCAGTACTTC
>few|NA|TRBJ1-2|TRBV7-2
CASSPGGRAYGYTF
TGTGCCAGCAGCCCCGGGGGTCGCGCCTATGGCTACACCTTC
>NA|NA|TRBJ1-1|TRBV5-1
CASREGLVVGTEAFF
TGCGCCAGCAGGGAAGGACTCGTCGTAGGCACTGAAGCTTTCTTT
>NA|TRBD1|TRBJ1-6|TRBV3-1/TRBV3-2
CASSQWDRELSPLHF
TGTGCCAGCAGTCAATGGGACAGGGAGTTATCACCCCTCCACTTT
>NA|TRBD1|TRBJ1-1|TRBV5-6
CASSYLQGEAFF
TGTGCCAGCAGCTACCTACAGGGGGAAGCTTTCTTT
>NA|NA|TRBJ1-1|TRBV7-9
CASSFLGGAEAFF
TGTGCCAGCAGCTTCCTAGGGGGGGCTGAAGCTTTCTTT
>NA|NA|TRBJ2-2|TRBV9
CASSPDGDTGELFF
TGTGCCAGCAGCCCCGACGGGGACACCGGGGAGCTGTTTTTT
>NA|TRBD1|TRBJ1-2|TRBV24-1
CATSAPDRAYGYTF
TGTGCCACCAGTGCTCCTGACAGGGCCTATGGCTACACCTTC
>NA|TRBD1|TRBJ1-1|TRBV11-1
CASSLGPGGFTEAFF
TGTGCCAGCAGCTTGGGTCCAGGGGGTTTTACTGAAGCTTTCTTT
>once|NA|TRBJ1-5|TRBV28
CVSTGGVSNQPQHF
TGTGTCAGCACCGGGGGGGTGAGCAATCAGCCCCAGCATTTT
>once|NA|TRBJ1-4|TRBV5-1
CASSVTGIISEKLFF
TGCGCCAGCAGCGTCACAGGGATTATTAGTGAAAAACTGTTTTTT
>NA|TRBD1|TRBJ1-5|TRBV24-1
CATGQGSNQPQHF
TGTGCCACAGGACAGGGGAGCAATCAGCCCCAGCATTTT
>NA|TRBD1|TRBJ1-1|TRBV27
CASSLGTGSTEAFF
TGTGCCAGCAGTTTAGGGACAGGGAGCACTGAAGCTTTCTTT
>NA|TRBD1|TRBJ2-6|TRBV7-6
CASSLGPGGLRGANVLTF
TGTGCCAGCAGCTTAGGTCCAGGGGGCCTAAGAGGGGCCAACGTCCTGACTTTC
>NA|NA|TRBJ2-1|TRBV12-2
CASRLEAHNEQFF
TGTGCAAGTCGCTTAGAAGCGCACAATGAGCAGTTCTTC
>NA|TRBD2|TRBJ2-3|TRBV29-1
CSVAPGGSRDTQYF
TGCAGCGTCGCCCCGGGGGGTTCAAGAGATACGCAGTATTTT
>NA|TRBD1|TRBJ1-2|TRBV28
CASRGSGQGNGYTF
TGTGCCAGCAGGGGATCGGGACAGGGGAATGGCTACACCTTC
>NA|TRBD2|TRBJ2-7|TRBV28
CASVAGSSYEQYF
TGTGCCAGCGTAGCGGGATCGTCCTACGAGCAGTACTTC
>NA|NA|TRBJ1-1|TRBV5-4
CASRSVQNTEAFF
TGTGCCAGCAGATCAGTACAGAACACTGAAGCTTTCTTT
>NA|NA|TRBJ2-2|TRBV11-3
CASSRGTGELFF
TGTGCCAGCAGCCGGGGCACCGGGGAGCTGTTTTTT
>once|TRBD1|TRBJ1-1|TRBV3-1/TRBV3-2
CASSSRTGLNTEAFF
TGTGCCAGCAGCTCTCGGACAGGGTTGAACACTGAAGCTTTCTTT
>once|TRBD2|TRBJ2-1|TRBV9
CASNTRGSGSNEQFF
TGTGCCAGCAACACGCGTGGTAGCGGGAGTAATGAGCAGTTCTTC
>NA|NA|TRBJ2-7|TRBV12-5
CASARGASYEQYF
TGTGCTAGTGCTCGGGGAGCCTCCTACGAGCAGTACTTC
>NA|NA|TRBJ1-1|TRBV29-1
CSVEIGRSMNTEAFF
TGCAGCGTTGAAATTGGTCGGTCTATGAACACTGAAGCTTTCTTT
>NA|NA|TRBJ1-5|TRBV6-1
CASSEKGGGYNQPQHF
TGTGCCAGCAGTGAAAAGGGAGGGGGTTACAATCAGCCCCAGCATTTT
>NA|NA|TRBJ1-4|TRBV9
CASSVDSGEGEKLFF
TGTGCCAGCAGCGTAGATTCCGGGGAGGGCGAAAAACTGTTTTTT